The 27 T cell receptor beta chains reported below all come from one sample, sequenced in a study of graft-versus-host responses after intestinal transplantation. Method: immunoSEQ multiplex PCR; TCRdb's copy keeps in-frame clones and lacks some. This sample carries about 130,000 clones, around nine tenths of them seen once, and the ten largest clones take over 0.15%. Antigens for these TCRs are unknown. Source: unstimulated CD4+ T cells sorted from spleen or lymph node cells, taken before intestinal transplant. These receptors were collected from a human donor who received an intestinal transplant.

The chain couples TRBV2 to TRBJ2-1, with 12 bases matching TRBD2. The germline CDR1 and CDR2 sequences are SNHLY and FYNNEI. The CDR3 length is 14 residues. J gave up 9 bases and V 10 bases, and 10 bases lay outside the gene matches. The CDR3 nucleotides read TGTGCCACCCAGCGGACTAGCGGGGTCCCTGAGCAGTTCTTC. This translates into CATQRTSGVPEQFF.

The chain combines TRBV10-1 with TRBJ2-2; no clear D. Germline-derived CDR1 and CDR2 are WNHNN and SYGVQD (reference sequence). The CDR3 is 14 residues long. The V gene lost 2 bases and the J gene lost 2 bases, with 6 bases spanning the gap. In DNA, the CDR3 is TGCGCCAGCAGTGAGCGGCCCAACACCGGGGAGCTGTTTTTT. It encodes CASSERPNTGELFF.

This clone was seen more than once but under ten times. The chain has TRBV15 and TRBJ2-5; TRBD2 matches at 8 bases. The germline V gene encodes CDR1 LNHNV and CDR2 YYDKDF (reference sequence). With V trimmed by 8 bases and J by 4 bases, 6 bases remained unmatched. The CDR3 extends over 13 amino acids. The CDR3, as DNA: TGTGCCACCGGGTCGGGGGGGGGAGAGACCCAGTACTTC. Translated, it gives CATGSGGGETQYF.

V is TRBV28 and J is TRBJ2-7; 8 bases line up with TRBD2. The CDR3 runs to 15 residues. Germline V lookup: CDR1 MDHEN, CDR2 SYDVKM. Trimming at V came to 6 bases and at J to 0 bases, leaving 7 bases not matched to a gene. CDR3 bases: TGTGCCAGCAGGGGAAGCGGGGGCAGCTCCTACGAGCAGTACTTC. Its translation: CASRGSGGSSYEQYF.

The chain links TRBV15 to TRBJ2-5; D remains unclear. The CDR3 loop spans 12 amino acids. V was trimmed by 0 bases and J by 6 bases, leaving 5 bases between them. Per germline, CDR1 LNHNV and CDR2 YYDKDF (reference sequence). In nucleotides, the CDR3 is TGTGCCACCAGCAGAGACGGACAGACCCAGTACTTC. Protein: CATSRDGQTQYF. The complete variable domain, with remaining parts taken from reference TRBV15 and TRBJ2-5, reads DAMVIQNPRYQVTQFGKPVTLSCSQTLNHNVMYWYQQKSSQAPKLLFHYYDKDFNNEADTPDNFQSRRPNTSFCFLDIRSPGLGDTAMYLCATSRDGQTQYFGPGTRLLVL.

The table lists this clone with a few counts. The rearrangement joins TRBV11-2 to TRBJ2-2; no firm D call. CDR3 length: 14 residues. Per germline, CDR1 SGHAT and CDR2 FQNNGV. V lost 1 base, J lost 4 bases, and 7 bases lay in between. The CDR3 reads CASSLVGRTGELFF. DNA of the CDR3: TGTGCCAGCAGCTTAGTAGGGCGCACCGGGGAGCTGTTTTTT.

The chain has TRBV6-5 and TRBJ2-7; D may be TRBD2 (5 bases). This CDR3 contains 13 residues. Trimming pared 2 bases from V and 4 bases from J, leaving 9 bases between. Germline assignment: CDR1 MNHEY and CDR2 SVGAGI. The CDR3 nucleotides are TGTGCCAGCAGTTACCGGGGAAAATACGAGCAGTACTTC. Translating gives CASSYRGKYEQYF.

The V gene is TRBV5-4, the J gene TRBJ2-1; 10 bases line up with TRBD2. V gave up 2 bases and J gave up 10 bases; unmatched junction bases: 9. Per germline, CDR1 SGHNT and CDR2 YYREEE (reference sequence). CDR3 length: 15 residues. CDR3 amino acids: CASSFAASGGQEQFF. The CDR3 DNA sequence: TGTGCCAGCAGCTTTGCCGCTAGCGGGGGACAGGAGCAGTTCTTC.

This chain uses TRBV19 with TRBJ2-2, with 7 positions matching TRBD1. Germline trimming cut 5 bases from V and 4 bases from J; bases unmatched to any gene: 10. Looked up from germline, CDR1 is LNHDA and CDR2 is SQIVND (reference sequence). The CDR3 has 16 residues. The CDR3 protein is CASSAETGALTGELFF. The CDR3, as DNA: TGTGCCAGTAGTGCAGAAACAGGGGCCCTCACCGGGGAGCTGTTTTTT.

V and J are TRBV5-1 and TRBJ2-3; 7 bases match TRBD2. Germline CDR1 and CDR2: SGHRS and YFSETQ. Losses at the gene ends were 4 bases for V and 0 bases for J; bases not matched to a gene: 5. The CDR3 is 15 residues long. The CDR3 sequence is CASSRSGPSTDTQYF. The CDR3 nucleotides are TGCGCCAGCAGCCGTAGCGGGCCGAGCACAGATACGCAGTATTTT.

This clone was observed a few times. The genes are TRBV6-1 and TRBJ1-4; maybe TRBD1 (6 bases). The CDR3 spans 14 residues. CDR1 is MNHNS and CDR2 is SASEGT in the germline V gene. V lost 5 bases, J lost 5 bases, and 12 bases lay in between. Here the CDR3 reads CASSQGQRNEKLFF. The CDR3 DNA is TGTGCCAGCAGTCAGGGGCAGAGGAATGAAAAACTGTTTTTT.

V and J are TRBV6-1 and TRBJ2-7; TRBD1 is a possible D gene (6 bases). The CDR3 runs to 14 residues. Per germline, CDR1 MNHNS and CDR2 SASEGT. With 5 bases removed from V and 2 bases from J, the gap between germline ends came to 13 bases. CDR3 sequence: CASSRGGQTYEQYF. CDR3 sequence (DNA): TGTGCCAGCAGTAGAGGGGGACAAACCTACGAGCAGTACTTC.

The chain is built from TRBV5-4 and TRBJ2-3, with D possibly matching TRBD2 (6 bases). V gave up 1 base and J gave up 7 bases, with 10 bases separating them. CDR3 length equals 13 residues. Germline V gene data show CDR1 as SGHNT and CDR2 as YYREEE (reference sequence). CDR3 DNA sequence: TGTGCCAGCAGCTTGAGCGGGTCGAATACGCAGTATTTT. Protein product: CASSLSGSNTQYF.

Of note for this clone: Other DNA variants within this sample encode the same CDR3. The J gene is TRBJ2-5, the V gene TRBV5-6; D is undetermined. Germline V gene lookup returns CDR1 SGHDT and CDR2 YYEEEE. The CDR3 runs 11 residues. V was trimmed by 0 bases and J by 3 bases, leaving 0 bases between them. The CDR3 spells CASSLEETQYF. For the CDR3, the DNA is TGTGCCAGCAGCTTGGAAGAGACCCAGTACTTC.

V is TRBV7-9 and J is TRBJ1-2; D is possibly TRBD1 (5 bases). Germline V gives CDR1 SEHNR, CDR2 FQNEAQ (reference sequence). This CDR3 contains 15 residues. Trimming stripped 4 bases from V and 4 bases from J, with 16 bases between. CDR3 in DNA: TGTGCCAGCAGCTCTGGTCCTCAGGGTAGCTATGGCTACACCTTC. This codes for CASSSGPQGSYGYTF. Drawing the rest from reference TRBV7-9 and TRBJ1-2, the complete variable domain is DTGVSQNPRHKITKRGQNVTFRCDPISEHNRLYWYRQTLGQGPEFLTYFQNEAQLEKSRLLSDRFSAERPKGSFSTLEIQRTEQGDSAMYLCASSSGPQGSYGYTFGSGTRLTVV.

V gene TRBV21-1 combines with J gene TRBJ1-6. TRBV21-1 is tagged as a pseudogene. This CDR3 comprises 13 residues. DNA for the CDR3: TGTGCCCCCCAATCAGGGACTTATTCACCCCTCCACTTT. Translated, it gives CAPQSGTYSPLHF.

The rearrangement uses TRBV19 and TRBJ2-5, with TRBD1 as a possible D gene (6 bases). The V end lost 3 bases, the J end lost 1 base, and 9 bases lay between the germline ends. CDR1 and CDR2 (germline): LNHDA, SQIVND (reference sequence). The CDR3 totals 14 residues. The CDR3 is CASSMTRGQETQYF. DNA for the CDR3: TGTGCCAGTAGTATGACCAGGGGCCAAGAGACCCAGTACTTC.

The sample holds one count of this clone. This rearrangement joins TRBV6-5 to TRBJ1-3; TRBD1 matches 7 bases. The CDR3 runs 13 residues. CDR1 is MNHEY and CDR2 is SVGAGI in the germline V gene. V shed 5 bases, J shed 7 bases, and the junction held 5 bases outside the gene matches. This CDR3 reads CASSPGQWNTIYF. The CDR3 DNA reads as TGTGCCAGCAGTCCGGGACAGTGGAACACCATATATTTT.

V and J are TRBV6-1 and TRBJ1-1, with unresolved D. Deletions cut 6 bases from V and 0 bases from J, with 11 bases between. The CDR3 has 14 residues. The germline V gene encodes CDR1 MNHNS and CDR2 SASEGT. CDR3: CASRLTGMNTEAFF. Here the CDR3 DNA reads TGTGCCAGCAGGTTGACGGGCATGAACACTGAAGCTTTCTTT.

This chain joins TRBV2 and TRBJ1-3, with D perhaps TRBD1 (5 bases). CDR1 is SNHLY and CDR2 is FYNNEI in the germline V gene. The CDR3 is 15 amino acids. V was clipped by 7 bases and J by 0 bases, with 13 bases between them. The CDR3 sequence is CASISGPNSGNTIYF. The CDR3 bases are TGTGCCAGCATCTCAGGGCCCAACTCTGGAAACACCATATATTTT.

The V call is TRBV5-4, the J call TRBJ2-3, with TRBD2 matching over 9 bases. This CDR3 has 13 residues. V was clipped by 0 bases and J by 13 bases; unmatched bases: 6. The germline V gene has CDR1 SGHNT and CDR2 YYREEE (reference sequence). The chain's CDR3 is CASSLDAGGPKYF. For the CDR3, the DNA is TGTGCCAGCAGCTTGGATGCGGGGGGGCCGAAGTATTTT. Combining the CDR3 with reference TRBV5-4 and TRBJ2-3 gives the whole variable domain ETGVTQSPTHLIKTRGQQVTLRCSSQSGHNTVSWYQQALGQGPQFIFQYYREEENGRGNFPPRFSGLQFPNYSSELNVNALELDDSALYLCASSLDAGGPKYFGPGTRLTVL.

The rearrangement uses TRBV2 and TRBJ2-1, with a possible D match to TRBD2 (6 bases). The CDR3 has 15 residues. Germline V lookup: CDR1 SNHLY, CDR2 FYNNEI. V shed 6 bases and J shed 0 bases, with 12 bases lying between them. CDR3 DNA sequence: TGTGCCAGCAGACAACTAGCAAGCTCCTACAATGAGCAGTTCTTC. Its translation is CASRQLASSYNEQFF.

V gene TRBV7-5 combines with J gene TRBJ2-5. TRBV7-5 is a documented pseudogene. CDR3 length equals 16 residues. CDR3 DNA: TGTGTCAGAAGCTTCCAGACCCGGGACCCGCAAGAGACCCAGTACTTC. Its protein is CVRSFQTRDPQETQYF.

This clone was seen once. The chain couples TRBV2 to TRBJ2-3; tentative D call: TRBD2 (6 bases). V lost 4 bases and J 0 bases, leaving 11 bases between the germline ends. Germline CDR1 is SNHLY and CDR2 is FYNNEI. The CDR3 contains 15 residues. The CDR3 DNA sequence: TGTGCCAGCAGTGGGGGTAGCGGAAGCACAGATACGCAGTATTTT. Protein sequence: CASSGGSGSTDTQYF.

The chain joins TRBV11-1 to TRBJ2-7; 11 bases agree with TRBD1. The CDR3 extends over 16 amino acids. The ends lost 4 bases at V and 2 bases at J; junction bases unmatched: 7. Germline assignment: CDR1 SGHAT and CDR2 FQDESV (reference sequence). The CDR3 DNA reads TGTGCCAGCAGCTCCCCGGGACAGGGGGTTCCCTACGAGCAGTACTTC. Translation gives CASSSPGQGVPYEQYF.

In DNA, the CDR3 is TGTGCCAGCAGTCAAGGGCTGAACACTGAAGCTTTCTTT. It codes for CASSQGLNTEAFF. This sequence joins TRBV11-2 and TRBJ1-1; no clear D gene. Trimming removed 6 bases at V and 0 bases at J, with 8 bases between. This CDR3 is 13 amino acids long. Germline V gene lookup returns CDR1 SGHAT and CDR2 FQNNGV.

The chain has TRBV5-1 and TRBJ2-7, with D maybe TRBD1 (6 bases). V was clipped by 0 bases and J by 0 bases, with 10 bases between them. The CDR3 is 15 amino acids. Germline CDR1 and CDR2: SGHRS and YFSETQ. The CDR3 loop is CASSLAGQSSYEQYF. CDR3 DNA sequence: TGCGCCAGCAGCTTGGCTGGACAGAGCTCCTACGAGCAGTACTTC.